These 5 T cell receptor beta chains were all obtained from the same sample, sequenced in a study of vaccination effects on CD4 cells after COVID-19. Investigators separated out CD4+ T cells once less than 11 days of culture had passed. The participants, recipients of two vaccine doses, got either BNT162b2 or mRNA-1273. These receptors' targets are unknown. Sequenced by immunoSEQ multiplex PCR; TCRdb stores in-frame clones only, minus some. The sample consists of around 66,000 clones, over 70% of them appearing once. This specimen consisted of CD4+ T cells from PBMCs cultured without peptide, obtained after COVID-19 vaccination. The source is a human donor who received a COVID-19 vaccine.

V is TRBV7-3 and J is TRBJ2-3; 10 bases fit TRBD2. Germline V gene lookup returns CDR1 SGHTA and CDR2 FQGTGA. Losses at the gene ends were 6 bases for V and 4 bases for J; bases not matched to a gene: 10. CDR3 length: 16 residues. The CDR3: CASSPTLAGASDTQYF. The CDR3, as DNA: TGTGCCAGCAGTCCGACCCTAGCGGGGGCTTCAGATACGCAGTATTTT.

This chain uses TRBV12-3 or TRBV12-4 with TRBJ2-1, with D possibly TRBD2 on 5 matching bases. The CDR3 runs to 12 residues. V was pared by 6 bases and J by 9 bases, with 12 bases between. The CDR3 DNA sequence: TGTGCCAGCAGCCGGACTTCACGTGAGCAGTTCTTC. Translation gives CASSRTSREQFF.

The rearrangement uses TRBV10-2 and TRBJ2-2; no definite D call. V was pared by 5 bases and J by 4 bases, with 8 bases between. This CDR3 region has 13 residues. Germline values: CDR1 WSHSY, CDR2 SAAADI. This CDR3 is CASSPAFTGELFF. For the CDR3, the DNA is TGCGCCAGCAGTCCTGCCTTCACCGGGGAGCTGTTTTTT.

The V gene is TRBV24-1, the J gene TRBJ1-5; TRBD1 is a possible D gene (5 bases). The germline CDR1 and CDR2 sequences are KGHDR and SFDVKD. This CDR3 is built from 15 residues. The germline V and J ends were trimmed by 6 bases and 5 bases, with 16 bases remaining between them. CDR3 amino acids: CATSKKPSGDQPQHF. CDR3 nucleotides: TGTGCCACCAGTAAGAAGCCCTCGGGGGATCAGCCCCAGCATTTT.

V usage is TRBV12-3 or TRBV12-4 and J usage is TRBJ1-1; the D gene is possibly TRBD1 (5 bases). This CDR3 has 13 amino acids. The V gene lost 5 bases and the J gene lost 7 bases, with 14 bases spanning the gap. The DNA of the CDR3 is TGTGCCAGCAGTCATCCGGGACTGATTGAAGCTTTCTTT. Translating gives CASSHPGLIEAFF.